Each of the 9 T cell receptor beta chains below was sequenced from the same sample in a study of molecular identifiers for immune sequencing clone quantification. One entry per CDR3 protein results from TCRdb running MiXCR on the PCR reads. The sample includes 55,000 to 75,000 distinct CDR3 sequences, about a fifth seen only once; the top ten take approximately 1.5%. Sequenced material: naive CD8+ T cells from blood, with Jurkat cell RNA spiked in. Subset reported: FACS-sorted CD8+CD4-CCR7+CD45RA+ naive T cells. Receptors were obtained from a human donor in good health. Some libraries in this study had Jurkat cell RNA spiked in.

J is TRBJ2-7 and V is TRBV7-9; 11 bases line up with TRBD1. J was trimmed by 7 bases and V by 4 bases; bases with no gene match: 6. This CDR3 contains 14 residues. CDR1 SEHNR and CDR2 FQNEAQ come from the germline V gene (reference sequence). The CDR3 DNA sequence: TGTGCCAGCAGCTGGGGACAGGGGGGACGTGAGCAGTACTTC. This encodes CASSWGQGGREQYF. The whole variable domain, remainder taken from reference TRBV7-9 and TRBJ2-7, is DTGVSQNPRHKITKRGQNVTFRCDPISEHNRLYWYRQTLGQGPEFLTYFQNEAQLEKSRLLSDRFSAERPKGSFSTLEIQRTEQGDSAMYLCASSWGQGGREQYFGPGTRLTVT.

This clonotype came up many times. The chain recombines TRBV2 with TRBJ2-2, with D hard to call. This CDR3 has 13 residues. Germline values: CDR1 SNHLY, CDR2 FYNNEI. V was pared by 5 bases and J by 3 bases, with 7 bases between. Written as DNA, the CDR3 is TGTGCCAGCAGTCCCACCCACACCGGGGAGCTGTTTTTT. The encoded protein is CASSPTHTGELFF.

This clonotype was counted ten times or more. The V and J genes are TRBV4-3 and TRBJ2-2, with 9 bases identical to TRBD1. V shed 4 bases and J 1 base; nucleotides not matched to a gene: 1. From germline, CDR1 is LGHNA and CDR2 YSLEER. CDR3 length: 15 amino acids. The CDR3: CASSLGQGNTGELFF. The DNA of the CDR3 is TGCGCCAGCAGCCTGGGACAGGGGAACACCGGGGAGCTGTTTTTT.

This clonotype was seen repeatedly, ten times or more. The V gene is TRBV7-9, the J gene TRBJ2-2; D is ambiguous. Germline V gene lookup returns CDR1 SEHNR and CDR2 FQNEAQ (reference sequence). V was pared by 5 bases and J by 0 bases, with 19 bases between. The CDR3 is 18 residues long. For the CDR3, the DNA is TGTGCCAGCAGCACCTTGGTCCACCGGGTTACGAACACCGGGGAGCTGTTTTTT. The encoded protein is CASSTLVHRVTNTGELFF.

In the case of this clonotype: An end of the junction does not agree with germline; a read error may underlie this. The chain carries TRBV6-2 or TRBV6-3 and TRBJ1-1; the D gene is possibly TRBD1 (6 bases). The CDR3 sequence is 16 residues long. Looked up from germline, CDR1 is MNHEY and CDR2 is SVGEGT. Written as DNA, the CDR3 is TGTGCCGGCAGTTACTCATACGAGGGGGGCAGTACTGAAGCTTTCTTT. This translates into CAGSYSYEGGSTEAFF.

The sample holds a few counts of this clonotype. A much larger clone differs by one base, so this may be a read error. CDR3 coding DNA: TGTGCCAGCAAATTCTGGGGCGAGAGCACAGATACGCGGTATTTT. It codes for CASKFWGESTDTRYF. This chain uses TRBV5-3 with TRBJ2-3; D might be TRBD1 (5 bases). TRBV5-3 has ORF status, its function being uncertain. The CDR3 covers 15 residues.

Details on this clonotype: A much more abundant neighbour one base away suggests this may be a read error. The rearrangement uses TRBV23-1 and TRBJ2-7; tentatively, D is TRBD2 (5 bases). TRBV23-1 is labeled an ORF, and its function is uncertain. The CDR3 totals 16 residues. The CDR3 DNA reads as TGCGCCAGCGTGCCAAGTCGTGGGAGAGAATCTTACGAGCAGTGCTTC. Translating gives CASVPSRGRESYEQCF.

This clonotype was observed many times. The chain links TRBV6-2 or TRBV6-3 to TRBJ2-7, with TRBD2 as a possible D gene (6 bases). The CDR3 sequence is 18 residues long. V lost 5 bases to trimming and J lost 2 bases, with 25 bases between them. Germline values: CDR1 MNHEY, CDR2 SVGEGT. The CDR3 spells CASSHLEAWLGEAYEQYF. The DNA of the CDR3 is TGTGCCAGCAGTCACCTAGAGGCCTGGTTGGGGGAGGCCTACGAGCAGTACTTC.

The V gene is TRBV24-1, the J gene TRBJ2-1; 8 nucleotides match TRBD1. Germline V gene lookup returns CDR1 KGHDR and CDR2 SFDVKD. The CDR3 has 15 amino acids. V was pared by 3 bases and J by 2 bases, with 2 bases of the junction left unmatched. CDR3 amino acids: CATSDVTGAYNEQFF. The CDR3 nucleotides are TGTGCCACCAGTGATGTGACAGGGGCCTACAATGAGCAGTTCTTC.